A selection of T cell receptor beta chains follows, all from one sample in a study of cytomegalovirus exposure and HLA in healthy donors. Sequencing was performed with immunoSEQ multiplex PCR; in TCRdb, only in-frame clones are kept and a portion is missing. The data contain about 59,000 clones, 65% to 80% of them seen just once; the ten biggest clones take up under 8%. What was sequenced was PBMCs. These receptors came from a young man in good health and CMV-seropositive. Each CDR3 is given with its conserved first and last residue. The D gene is left open where the match is weak. For some rows the clone size is stated as once, few or many, or as a class when expanded; others skip it.

CDR3 length,V gene,clone size,D gene,J gene,CDR3 protein,CDR3 DNA
20,TRBV7-4,-,TRBD2,TRBJ2-1,CASSLAGTKVLGRSYNEQFF,TGTGCCAGCAGCTTAGCGGGGACTAAAGTTTTAGGACGTTCCTACAATGAGCAGTTCTTC
14,TRBV9,-,-,TRBJ2-4,CASSVGDTKNIQYF,TGTGCCAGCAGCGTAGGGGACACAAAAAACATTCAGTACTTC
12,TRBV6-5,-,TRBD1,TRBJ2-7,CATRTGGYEQYF,TGTGCCACGCGGACAGGGGGCTACGAGCAGTACTTC
15,TRBV15,-,-,TRBJ1-4,CATSRDPGANEKLFF,TGTGCCACCAGCAGAGACCCAGGGGCCAACGAAAAACTGTTTTTT
16,TRBV5-1,-,TRBD2,TRBJ2-1,CASSLRGLAGVNEQFF,TGCGCCAGCAGCTTGAGGGGCCTAGCGGGGGTTAATGAGCAGTTCTTC
13,TRBV28,-,-,TRBJ1-1,CASNWGGSTEAFF,TGTGCCAGCAATTGGGGGGGAAGCACTGAAGCTTTCTTT
17,TRBV4-3,-,TRBD2,TRBJ2-3,CASSQDQPGGPGDTQYF,TGCGCCAGCAGCCAAGATCAGCCGGGGGGGCCAGGGGATACGCAGTATTTT
16,TRBV7-9,-,TRBD2,TRBJ2-1,CASSPSGGDSYNEQFF,TGTGCCAGCAGCCCTAGCGGGGGGGATTCCTACAATGAGCAGTTCTTC
15,TRBV30,-,-,TRBJ2-7,CAWSKGAPVGGEQYF,TGTGCCTGGAGTAAGGGGGCCCCTGTGGGAGGCGAGCAGTACTTC
14,TRBV5-1,few,TRBD1,TRBJ2-2,CATSRDRGFGELFF,TGCGCCACCAGCCGGGACAGGGGTTTCGGGGAGCTGTTTTTT
13,TRBV18,few,-,TRBJ1-1,CASSIGFRVVAFF,TGTGCCAGCTCCATAGGATTCAGGGTTGTAGCTTTCTTT
13,TRBV28,-,-,TRBJ1-5,CASSLPTNQPQHF,TGTGCCAGCAGTTTACCGACTAATCAGCCCCAGCATTTT
13,TRBV6-5,few,-,TRBJ2-2,CASSFRGMGELFF,TGTGCCAGCAGTTTTAGGGGAATGGGGGAGCTGTTTTTT
15,TRBV5-1,few,-,TRBJ1-4,CASSLAAGVNEKLFF,TGCGCCAGCAGCTTGGCCGCAGGGGTTAATGAAAAACTGTTTTTT
15,TRBV19,-,-,TRBJ2-7,CASSMGASTAREQYF,TGTGCCAGTAGTATGGGGGCCTCCACGGCGCGAGAGCAGTACTTC
14,TRBV27,-,-,TRBJ1-5,CASSPPGGNQPQHF,TGTGCCAGCAGTCCCCCCGGGGGAAATCAGCCCCAGCATTTT
13,TRBV27,few,-,TRBJ2-5,CASSLSAYETQYF,TGTGCCAGCAGTTTATCAGCCTATGAGACCCAGTACTTC
13,TRBV11-1,-,TRBD1,TRBJ1-3,CASSSDRADTIYF,TGTGCCAGCAGCTCGGACAGGGCGGACACCATATATTTT
14,TRBV28,-,-,TRBJ2-2,CASSLLSGVGELFF,TGTGCCAGCAGTTTATTATCGGGTGTGGGGGAGCTGTTTTTT
15,TRBV27,-,-,TRBJ1-6,CASSPPGTYNSPLHF,TGTGCCAGCAGTCCCCCCGGGACCTATAATTCACCCCTCCACTTT
13,TRBV15,-,-,TRBJ2-7,CATSRALNYEQYF,TGTGCCACCAGCAGAGCACTAAACTACGAGCAGTACTTC
14,TRBV6-5,few,TRBD1,TRBJ1-5,CASSDRDSNQPQHF,TGTGCCAGCAGTGACAGGGACAGCAATCAGCCCCAGCATTTT
16,TRBV30,few,TRBD1,TRBJ1-2,CAWSGRGWQSNYGYTF,TGTGCCTGGAGTGGCAGGGGGTGGCAGTCCAACTATGGCTACACCTTC
14,TRBV9,-,TRBD1,TRBJ2-1,CASSVGTGWDEQFF,TGTGCCAGCAGCGTCGGGACAGGGTGGGATGAGCAGTTCTTC
16,TRBV5-4,-,TRBD1,TRBJ2-7,CASSSPGGQGAREQYF,TGTGCCAGCAGCTCCCCTGGGGGACAGGGTGCTCGGGAGCAGTACTTC
14,TRBV19,once,TRBD1,TRBJ2-7,CASRLGQGSYEQYF,TGTGCCAGTAGGTTGGGACAGGGCTCCTACGAGCAGTACTTC
15,TRBV5-4,few,-,TRBJ1-1,CASSRPTGGDSQAFF,TGTGCCAGCAGCCGACCGACGGGAGGAGACAGCCAAGCTTTCTTT
15,TRBV5-4,-,-,TRBJ1-2,CASSLAPGSEGGYTF,TGTGCCAGCAGCTTGGCCCCAGGGTCTGAAGGGGGCTACACCTTC
16,TRBV7-3,-,TRBD2,TRBJ2-5,CASSLLGGGAGETQYF,TGTGCCAGCAGCTTATTGGGCGGGGGGGCCGGCGAGACCCAGTACTTC
17,TRBV5-1,-,TRBD1,TRBJ1-1,CASSSTGQGGGNTEAFF,TGCGCCAGCAGCTCCACCGGACAGGGCGGGGGGAACACTGAAGCTTTCTTT
15,TRBV29-1,-,-,TRBJ2-7,CSVEDSLTVPYEQYF,TGCAGCGTTGAAGACTCATTAACAGTACCTTACGAGCAGTACTTC
16,TRBV18,-,TRBD1,TRBJ2-3,CASSLGQTPSTDTQYF,TGTGCCAGCTCACTGGGACAGACGCCGAGCACAGATACGCAGTATTTT
13,TRBV25-1,few,-,TRBJ1-1,CASSYSRNTEAFF,TGTGCCAGCAGTTATAGCCGGAACACTGAAGCTTTCTTT
14,TRBV9,-,TRBD1,TRBJ1-2,CASSVEGQGFGYTF,TGTGCCAGCAGCGTAGAGGGACAGGGGTTTGGCTACACCTTC
14,TRBV21-1,-,-,TRBJ1-2,CASSPCNSPYGYTF,TGTGCCAGCAGCCCCTGCAACAGTCCCTATGGCTACACCTTC
13,TRBV28,-,-,TRBJ2-7,CASTAGRLYEQYF,TGTGCCAGCACCGCTGGCAGACTCTACGAGCAGTACTTC
13,TRBV29-1,-,-,TRBJ2-7,CSVGGGAGYEQYF,TGCAGCGTTGGCGGAGGGGCGGGGTACGAGCAGTACTTC
14,TRBV30,-,-,TRBJ1-3,CAWTVLGLGNTIYF,TGTGCCTGGACGGTCCTGGGGCTCGGAAACACCATATATTTT
14,TRBV28,-,TRBD1,TRBJ2-7,CASSSGTEPYEQYF,TGTGCCAGCAGTTCCGGGACAGAACCCTACGAGCAGTACTTC
14,TRBV7-9,-,-,TRBJ2-7,CASSLSASSYEQYF,TGTGCCAGCAGCTTAAGCGCTAGTTCCTACGAGCAGTACTTC
18,TRBV12-2,-,-,TRBJ1-2,CASRPRRSGGLSNYGYTF,TGTGCAAGTCGCCCCCGCCGTTCGGGAGGGCTTTCTAACTATGGCTACACCTTC